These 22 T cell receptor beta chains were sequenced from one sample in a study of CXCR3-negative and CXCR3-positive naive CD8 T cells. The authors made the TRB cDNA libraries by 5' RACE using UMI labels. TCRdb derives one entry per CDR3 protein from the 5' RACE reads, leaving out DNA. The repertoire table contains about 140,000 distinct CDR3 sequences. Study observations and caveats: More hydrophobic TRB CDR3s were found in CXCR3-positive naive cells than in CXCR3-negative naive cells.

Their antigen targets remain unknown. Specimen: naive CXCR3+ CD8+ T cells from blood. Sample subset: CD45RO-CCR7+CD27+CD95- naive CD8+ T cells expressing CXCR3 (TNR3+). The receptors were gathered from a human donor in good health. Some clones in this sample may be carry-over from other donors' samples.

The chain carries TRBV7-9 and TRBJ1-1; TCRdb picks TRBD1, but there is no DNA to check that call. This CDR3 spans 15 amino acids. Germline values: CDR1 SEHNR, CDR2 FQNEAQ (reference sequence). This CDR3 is CASSLVTGENNEAFF.

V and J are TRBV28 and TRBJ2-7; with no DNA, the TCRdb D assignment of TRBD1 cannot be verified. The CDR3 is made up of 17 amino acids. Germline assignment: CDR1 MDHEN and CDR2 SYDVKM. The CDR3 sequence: CASSLSLGTGIRYEQYF.

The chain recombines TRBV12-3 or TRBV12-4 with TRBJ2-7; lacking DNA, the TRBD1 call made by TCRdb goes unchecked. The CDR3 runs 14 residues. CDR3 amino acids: CASSFFGGTYEQYF.

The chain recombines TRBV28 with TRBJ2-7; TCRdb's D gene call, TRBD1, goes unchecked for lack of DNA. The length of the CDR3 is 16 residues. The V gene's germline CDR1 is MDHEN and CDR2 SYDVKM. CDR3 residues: CASSRTGIPGIYEQYF.

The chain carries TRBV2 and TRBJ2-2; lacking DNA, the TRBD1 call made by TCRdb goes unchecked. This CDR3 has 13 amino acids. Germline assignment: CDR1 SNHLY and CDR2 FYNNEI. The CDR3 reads CASPGPNTGELFF. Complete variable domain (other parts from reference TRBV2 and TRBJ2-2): EPEVTQTPSHQVTQMGQEVILRCVPISNHLYFYWYRQILGQKVEFLVSFYNNEISEKSEIFDDQFSVERPDGSNFTLKIRSTKLEDSAMYFCASPGPNTGELFFGEGSRLTVL.

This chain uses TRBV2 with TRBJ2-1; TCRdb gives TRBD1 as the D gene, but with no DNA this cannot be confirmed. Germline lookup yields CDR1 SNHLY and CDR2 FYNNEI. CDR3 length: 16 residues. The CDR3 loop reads CASSGLVGPGGGEQFF.

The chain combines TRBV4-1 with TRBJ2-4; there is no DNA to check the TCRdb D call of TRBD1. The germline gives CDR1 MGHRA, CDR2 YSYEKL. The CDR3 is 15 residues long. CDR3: CASSQNRGLGNIQYF.

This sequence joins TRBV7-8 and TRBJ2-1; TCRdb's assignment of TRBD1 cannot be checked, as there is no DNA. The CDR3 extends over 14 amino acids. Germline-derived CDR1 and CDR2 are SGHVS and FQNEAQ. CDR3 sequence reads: CASSLRGEYNEQFF.

CDR3 protein: CASAGSGNTIYF. The gene calls are TRBV7-6 and TRBJ1-3. The CDR3 length is 12 residues. Germline V CDR1 and CDR2: SGHVS, FNYEAQ.

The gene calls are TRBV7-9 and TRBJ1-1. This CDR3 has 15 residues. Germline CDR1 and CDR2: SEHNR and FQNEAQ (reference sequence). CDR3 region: CASSPQTQTNTEAFF.

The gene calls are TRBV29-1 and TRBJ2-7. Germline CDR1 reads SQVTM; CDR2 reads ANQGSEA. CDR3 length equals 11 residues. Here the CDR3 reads CSVEDPRNGYF.

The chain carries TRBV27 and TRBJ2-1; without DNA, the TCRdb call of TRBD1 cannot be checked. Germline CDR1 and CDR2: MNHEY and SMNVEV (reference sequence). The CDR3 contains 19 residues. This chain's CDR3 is CARKLSARSWGGRYNEQFF.

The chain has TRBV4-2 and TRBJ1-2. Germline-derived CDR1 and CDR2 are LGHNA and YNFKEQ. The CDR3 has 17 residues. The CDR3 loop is CASSQAARRDSNYGYTF.

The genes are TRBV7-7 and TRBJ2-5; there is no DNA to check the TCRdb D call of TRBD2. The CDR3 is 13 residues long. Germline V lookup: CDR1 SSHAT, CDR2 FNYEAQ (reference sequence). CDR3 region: CASSLSRRETQYF.

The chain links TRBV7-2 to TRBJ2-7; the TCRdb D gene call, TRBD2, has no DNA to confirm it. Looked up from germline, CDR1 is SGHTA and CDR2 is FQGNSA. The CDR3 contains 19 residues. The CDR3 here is CASSLGGRGSGRDFYEQYF.

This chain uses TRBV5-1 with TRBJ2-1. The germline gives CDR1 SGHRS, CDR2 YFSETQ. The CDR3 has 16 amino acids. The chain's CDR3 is CASSDPMGTPYNEQFF.

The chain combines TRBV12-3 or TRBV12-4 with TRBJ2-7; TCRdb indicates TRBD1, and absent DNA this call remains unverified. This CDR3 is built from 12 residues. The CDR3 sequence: CASKEGDHEQYF.

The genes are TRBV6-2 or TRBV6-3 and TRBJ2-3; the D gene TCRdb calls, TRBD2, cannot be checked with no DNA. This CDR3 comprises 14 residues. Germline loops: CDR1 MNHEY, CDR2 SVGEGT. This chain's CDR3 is CASSRAGSTDTQYF.

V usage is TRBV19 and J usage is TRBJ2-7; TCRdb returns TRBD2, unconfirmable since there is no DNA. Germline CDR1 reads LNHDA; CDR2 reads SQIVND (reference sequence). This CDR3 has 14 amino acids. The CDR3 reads CASSIDREAYEQYF.

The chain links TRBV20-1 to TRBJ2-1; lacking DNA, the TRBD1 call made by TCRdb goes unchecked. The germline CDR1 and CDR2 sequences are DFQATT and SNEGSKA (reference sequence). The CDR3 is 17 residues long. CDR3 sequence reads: CSASGTGGSVIYNEQFF.

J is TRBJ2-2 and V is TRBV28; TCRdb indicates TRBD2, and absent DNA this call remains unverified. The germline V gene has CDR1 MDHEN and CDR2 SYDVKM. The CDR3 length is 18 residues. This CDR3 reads CASSSHSELAGLTGELFF.

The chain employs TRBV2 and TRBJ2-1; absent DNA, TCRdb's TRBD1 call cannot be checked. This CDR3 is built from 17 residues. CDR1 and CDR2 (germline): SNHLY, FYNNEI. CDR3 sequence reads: CASSELWGTGGLNEQFF.